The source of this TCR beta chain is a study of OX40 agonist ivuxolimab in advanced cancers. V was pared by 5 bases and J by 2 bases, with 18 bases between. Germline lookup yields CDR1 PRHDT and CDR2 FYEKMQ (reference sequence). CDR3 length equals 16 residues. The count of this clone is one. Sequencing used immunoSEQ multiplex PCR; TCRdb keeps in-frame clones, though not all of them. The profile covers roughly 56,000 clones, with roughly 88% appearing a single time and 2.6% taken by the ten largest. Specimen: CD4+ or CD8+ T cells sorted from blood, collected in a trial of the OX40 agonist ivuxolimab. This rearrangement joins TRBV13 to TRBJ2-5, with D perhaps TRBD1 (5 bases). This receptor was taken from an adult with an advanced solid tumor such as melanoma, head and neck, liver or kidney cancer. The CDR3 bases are TGTGCCAGCAGCCCAACTGACCTTACAGGTCAAGAGACCCAGTACTTC. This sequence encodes CASSPTDLTGQETQYF.